What follows describes a single T cell receptor beta chain. What it binds is not known. CDR1 and CDR2 (germline): SNHLY, FYNNEI. Trimming shortened V by 1 base and J by 6 bases, and 13 bases separated the two germline ends. The CDR3 is 14 residues long. This specimen comes from a study of cytomegalovirus exposure and HLA in healthy donors. Assay: immunoSEQ multiplex PCR; the TCRdb copy retains only in-frame clones and omits some. The sample comprises about 43,000 clones, 90% to 95% of which are singletons, and 5.6% rests with the top ten. The donors formed part of the roughly 120-subject validation cohort, distinct from the roughly 700-subject first cohort. The study's findings and limits: The study listed 150 to 200 cytomegalovirus-associated TCR beta chains. Usually a TCR sequence was rare, but some public TCRs were found in many donors. According to a subsequent analysis, TCR clusters from the first cohort were inclined to appear together in the 110 or so validation repertoires.

The TCR originated in a man younger than 35 in good health and CMV-seronegative. The chain uses TRBV2 and TRBJ2-7, with D possibly matching TRBD1 (5 bases). The specimen sequenced was PBMCs. CDR3 sequence (DNA): TGTGCCAGCAGTGAAGTTTGGGGCTTGAGCGAGCAGTACTTC. It yields the protein CASSEVWGLSEQYF.